What follows describes a single T cell receptor beta chain. The data are from a study of blood T cell repertoires in COVID-19. The wider study: PBMCs, B-cell-depleted T cells, or T cells provided the cDNA or gDNA that made up the material.

The V end lost 4 bases, the J end lost 7 bases, and 17 bases lay between the germline ends. This CDR3 spans 14 amino acids. The germline CDR1 and CDR2 sequences are SGHNT and YENEEA. The table came from immunoSEQ multiplex PCR; TCRdb's copy has only in-frame clones and leaves some out. In the table there are more than 95,000 clones, 84% of which are singletons. The V and J genes are TRBV11-3 and TRBJ2-7, with D possibly TRBD1 on 6 matching bases. The receptor was derived from a human donor in a cohort sampled during active or convalescent COVID-19. The material sequenced was peripheral blood. CDR3 nucleotides: TGTGCCAGCAGCTCGGGGACGGCTACAGGGGAGCAGTACTTC. Protein sequence: CASSSGTATGEQYF.